This T cell receptor (beta chain) was captured in a study of graft-versus-host responses after intestinal transplantation. The table came from immunoSEQ multiplex PCR; TCRdb's copy has only in-frame clones and leaves some out. There are more than 90,000 clones in the sample; about 92% occur only once, and approximately 0.22% lies in the top ten. This CDR3 has 13 residues. V lost 5 bases, J lost 13 bases, and 18 bases lay in between. Germline V gene data show CDR1 as LNHDA and CDR2 as SQIVND (reference sequence). Concerning this clone: The antigen is unknown.

The sequenced sample was unstimulated CD4+ T cells sorted from spleen or lymph node cells, obtained before transplant. The gene calls are TRBV19 and TRBJ2-1; D possibly matches TRBD1 or TRBD2 (6 bases each). This receptor was obtained from a human donor who was the organ donor for an intestinal transplant. CDR3 coding DNA: TGTGCCAGTAGTGAAGCTTTGGCGGGACAACAGTTCTTC. This gives the protein CASSEALAGQQFF.